This is a list of T cell receptor beta chains from one sample in a study of shared clonotypes between healthy human individuals. The assay was immunoSEQ multiplex PCR, and TCRdb's table has in-frame clones only and misses some. The data contain about 1,900,000 clones, approximately 94% of them seen just once; the ten biggest clones take up approximately 1.2%. Sequenced input: naive CD8+ T cells sorted from blood. The receptor source for this set is a man aged 18 to 30 in good health. Both conserved end residues are part of each CDR3. The order of the fields is clone size, V gene, J gene, D gene, CDR3 protein, CDR3 DNA. D genes are given only for firm matches. Clone size is given for some rows only: seen once, a few or many times, or a class if the clone is expanded.

>-|TRBV14|TRBJ2-7|-
CASSQDRGRTYEQYF
TGTGCCAGCAGCCAAGACAGGGGGAGGACCTACGAGCAGTACTTC
>-|TRBV5-4|TRBJ1-6|-
CASSWAADNSPLHF
TGTGCCAGCAGCTGGGCAGCCGATAATTCACCCCTCCACTTT
>-|TRBV6-6|TRBJ2-3|-
CASSYERDTQYF
TGTGCCAGCAGTTACGAGCGTGATACGCAGTATTTT
>-|TRBV2|TRBJ1-2|-
CASSDPADSGDYGYTF
TGTGCCAGCAGTGACCCCGCGGATTCGGGGGACTATGGCTACACCTTC
>-|TRBV7-8|TRBJ2-3|-
CASSFWEKESTDTQYF
TGTGCCAGCAGCTTTTGGGAGAAAGAGAGCACAGATACGCAGTATTTT
>-|TRBV11-2|TRBJ2-2|-
CASSWQGTGELFF
TGTGCCAGCAGCTGGCAGGGCACCGGGGAGCTGTTTTTT
>-|TRBV2|TRBJ2-5|TRBD2
CASSGRLLAGDVKTQYF
TGTGCCAGCAGTGGCAGGTTACTAGCGGGGGATGTGAAGACCCAGTACTTC
>-|TRBV5-1|TRBJ1-1|-
CASSLSGPNTEAFF
TGCGCCAGCAGCTTGAGTGGGCCGAACACTGAAGCTTTCTTT
>-|TRBV5-5|TRBJ2-7|TRBD1
CASSHPGQGVTYEQYF
TGTGCCAGCAGTCACCCGGGACAGGGAGTCACCTACGAGCAGTACTTC
>-|TRBV6-5|TRBJ2-5|TRBD2
CASSRLAGGQETQYF
TGTGCCAGCAGCCGGTTAGCGGGAGGCCAGGAGACCCAGTACTTC
>-|TRBV2|TRBJ1-5|-
CASSDRNNQPQHF
TGTGCCAGCAGTGACAGGAACAATCAGCCCCAGCATTTT
>-|TRBV29-1|TRBJ2-2|-
CSVKSTANTGELFF
TGCAGCGTTAAGAGTACAGCCAACACCGGGGAGCTGTTTTTT
>-|TRBV4-1|TRBJ2-7|-
CASSQLTGTNAGQYF
TGCGCCAGCAGCCAACTGACCGGGACGAATGCTGGGCAGTACTTC
>-|TRBV4-1|TRBJ2-7|-
CASSPPNPQPYEQYF
TGCGCCAGCAGCCCGCCAAACCCCCAGCCCTACGAGCAGTACTTC
>-|TRBV13|TRBJ2-7|TRBD1
CASSSLANRQGPYEQYF
TGTGCCAGCAGCTCCTTAGCCAACAGACAGGGTCCCTACGAGCAGTACTTC
>once|TRBV19|TRBJ2-1|TRBD2
CASSSRTSYNEQFF
TGTGCCAGTAGTTCCCGGACTAGTTACAATGAGCAGTTCTTC
>-|TRBV29-1|TRBJ1-1|-
CSVARQETFEAFF
TGCAGCGTTGCGAGACAGGAGACTTTTGAAGCTTTCTTT